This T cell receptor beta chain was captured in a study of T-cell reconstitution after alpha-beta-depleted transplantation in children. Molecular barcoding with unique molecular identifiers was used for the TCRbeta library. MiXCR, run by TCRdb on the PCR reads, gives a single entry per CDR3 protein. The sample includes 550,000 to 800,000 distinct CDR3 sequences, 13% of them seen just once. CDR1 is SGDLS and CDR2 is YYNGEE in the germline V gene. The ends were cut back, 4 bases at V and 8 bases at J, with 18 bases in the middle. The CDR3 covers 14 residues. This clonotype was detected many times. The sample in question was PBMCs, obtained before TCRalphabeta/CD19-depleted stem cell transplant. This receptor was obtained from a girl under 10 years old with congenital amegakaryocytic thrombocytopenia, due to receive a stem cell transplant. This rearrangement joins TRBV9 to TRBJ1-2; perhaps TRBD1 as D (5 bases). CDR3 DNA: TGTGCCAGCAGCCAGGGAACTGGCTTGCAAGGCTACACCTTC. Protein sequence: CASSQGTGLQGYTF.